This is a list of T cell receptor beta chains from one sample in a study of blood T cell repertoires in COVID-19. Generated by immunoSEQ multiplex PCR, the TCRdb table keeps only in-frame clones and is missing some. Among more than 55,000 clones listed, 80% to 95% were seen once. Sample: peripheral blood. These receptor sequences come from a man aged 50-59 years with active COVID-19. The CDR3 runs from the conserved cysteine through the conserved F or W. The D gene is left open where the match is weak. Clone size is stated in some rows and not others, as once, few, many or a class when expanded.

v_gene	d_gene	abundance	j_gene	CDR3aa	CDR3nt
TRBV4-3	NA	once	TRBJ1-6	CASSQDFQGIQNSPLHF	TGCGCCAGCAGCCAAGATTTCCAGGGTATTCAAAATTCACCCCTCCACTTT
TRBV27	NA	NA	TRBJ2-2	CASKLEGGTGELFF	TGTGCCAGCAAGCTGGAGGGCGGCACCGGGGAGCTGTTTTTT
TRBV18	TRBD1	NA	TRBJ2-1	CASSLNRDRAYNEQFF	TGTGCCAGCTCACTTAACCGGGACAGGGCCTACAATGAGCAGTTCTTC
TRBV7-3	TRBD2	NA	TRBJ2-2	CASSVGTSGSYNGELFF	TGTGCCAGCAGCGTGGGGACTAGCGGGAGCTATAACGGGGAGCTGTTTTTT
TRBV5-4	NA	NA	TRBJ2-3	CASSLVGLGHTDTQYF	TGTGCCAGCAGCTTGGTTGGGCTTGGGCACACAGATACGCAGTATTTT
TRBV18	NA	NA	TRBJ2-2	CASSKRQSTGELFF	TGTGCCAGCTCGAAACGACAGAGCACCGGGGAGCTGTTTTTT
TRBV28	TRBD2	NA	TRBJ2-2	CASSSGTSSGELFF	TGTGCCAGCAGTAGCGGGACTAGTTCCGGGGAGCTGTTTTTT
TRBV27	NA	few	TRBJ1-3	CASSSWEEYSGNTIYF	TGTGCCAGCAGTTCCTGGGAGGAATACTCTGGAAACACCATATATTTT
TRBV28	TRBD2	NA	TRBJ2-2	CASSSIRTSGLNTGELFF	TGTGCCAGCAGTTCGATTAGGACTAGCGGACTGAACACCGGGGAGCTGTTTTTT
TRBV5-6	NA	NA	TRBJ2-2	CASSYPTHYTGELFF	TGTGCCAGCAGCTATCCGACTCATTACACCGGGGAGCTGTTTTTT
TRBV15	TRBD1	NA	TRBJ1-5	CATGPGTGLFQPQHF	TGTGCCACCGGCCCCGGGACAGGGCTCTTTCAGCCCCAGCATTTT
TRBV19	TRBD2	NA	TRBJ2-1	CASRSPGRGGANNEQFF	TGTGCCAGTAGGAGCCCAGGCCGGGGGGGGGCTAACAATGAGCAGTTCTTC
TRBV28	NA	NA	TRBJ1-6	CASHTGPARGSSYNSPLHF	TGTGCCAGCCACACAGGGCCGGCTCGAGGGAGCTCCTATAATTCACCCCTCCACTTT
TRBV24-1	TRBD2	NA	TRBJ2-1	CATSDLRAGNYNEQFF	TGTGCCACCAGTGATCTCAGAGCGGGGAACTACAATGAGCAGTTCTTC
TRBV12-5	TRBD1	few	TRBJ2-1	CASGLGHSGTGAPHEQFF	TGTGCTAGTGGTTTGGGTCATTCCGGGACAGGGGCCCCCCATGAGCAGTTCTTC
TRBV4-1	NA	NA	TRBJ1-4	CASSNSHTATNEKLFF	TGCGCCAGCAGCAACAGCCACACTGCAACTAATGAAAAACTGTTTTTT
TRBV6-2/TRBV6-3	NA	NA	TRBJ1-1	CASSRPTDNTEAFF	TGTGCCAGCAGTCGACCGACAGACAACACTGAAGCTTTCTTT
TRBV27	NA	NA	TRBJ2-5	CASRPPERGETQYF	TGTGCCAGCAGGCCCCCCGAAAGGGGAGAGACCCAGTACTTC
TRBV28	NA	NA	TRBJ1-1	CASSSPIEAFF	TGTGCCAGCAGTTCACCTATTGAAGCTTTCTTT
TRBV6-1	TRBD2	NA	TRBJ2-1	CASSEVAGTSGYNEQFF	TGTGCCAGCAGTGAAGTAGCCGGGACTAGCGGGTACAATGAGCAGTTCTTC
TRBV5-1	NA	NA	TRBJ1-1	CASSLVAGKSNTEAFF	TGCGCCAGCAGCTTGGTGGCAGGAAAATCGAACACTGAAGCTTTCTTT
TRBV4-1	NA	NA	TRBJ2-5	CASSPSGGQGETQYF	TGCGCCAGCAGCCCAAGCGGGGGACAGGGAGAGACCCAGTACTTC
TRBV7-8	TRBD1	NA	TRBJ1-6	CASSLQGGSNSPLHF	TGTGCCAGCAGCTTACAGGGGGGATCTAATTCACCCCTCCACTTT
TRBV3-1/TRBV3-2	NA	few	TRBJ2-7	CASSQAPSGPYEQYF	TGTGCCAGCAGCCAAGCCCCATCAGGGCCCTACGAGCAGTACTTC
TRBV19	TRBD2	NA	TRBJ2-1	CASREASGISYNEQFF	TGTGCCAGTAGGGAGGCTAGCGGTATCTCCTACAATGAGCAGTTCTTC
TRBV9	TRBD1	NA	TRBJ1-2	CASSGRGQGASRIDYGYTF	TGTGCCAGCAGCGGACGGGGACAGGGGGCCTCACGGATAGACTATGGCTACACCTTC
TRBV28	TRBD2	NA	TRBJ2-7	CASSFATSGSYEQYF	TGTGCCAGCAGTTTTGCGACTAGCGGGAGTTACGAGCAGTACTTC
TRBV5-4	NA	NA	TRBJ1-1	CASRPDFMNTEAFF	TGTGCCAGCAGGCCAGATTTCATGAACACTGAAGCTTTCTTT
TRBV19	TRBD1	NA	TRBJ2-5	CASSTGQRTQETQYF	TGTGCCAGTAGTACGGGACAGCGAACACAAGAGACCCAGTACTTC
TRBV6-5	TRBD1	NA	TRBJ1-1	CASSYQGQGRTEAFF	TGTGCCAGCAGTTACCAGGGACAGGGGAGGACTGAAGCTTTCTTT
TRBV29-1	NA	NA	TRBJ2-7	CSVEGFGSTQQYF	TGCAGCGTTGAAGGATTCGGGTCTACCCAGCAGTACTTC
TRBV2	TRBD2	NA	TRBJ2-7	CASSERGGRFAEQYF	TGTGCCAGCAGTGAACGAGGCGGGAGATTCGCCGAGCAGTACTTC
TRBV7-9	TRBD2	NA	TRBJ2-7	CASSSQSGTSPFYEQYF	TGTGCCAGCAGCTCTCAAAGCGGGACTTCCCCTTTCTACGAGCAGTACTTC
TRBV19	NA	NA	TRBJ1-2	CASFTGLYGYTF	TGTGCCAGTTTCACAGGCCTCTATGGCTACACCTTC
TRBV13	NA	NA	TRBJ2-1	CASSLVGTYNEQFF	TGTGCCAGCAGCTTAGTTGGCACCTACAATGAGCAGTTCTTC
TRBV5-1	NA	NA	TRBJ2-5	CASSLASRLVAARSETQYF	TGCGCCAGCAGCTTGGCCTCGAGGCTAGTGGCGGCGCGGAGTGAGACCCAGTACTTC
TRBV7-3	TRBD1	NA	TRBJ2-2	CASSRTGGTGELFF	TGTGCCAGCAGCCGGACAGGGGGTACCGGGGAGCTGTTTTTT
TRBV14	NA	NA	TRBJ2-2	CASSQGSRGYAGELFF	TGTGCCAGCAGCCAAGGGAGCAGGGGATATGCCGGGGAGCTGTTTTTT
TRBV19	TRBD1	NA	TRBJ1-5	CASSIRTGARGNQPQHF	TGTGCCAGTAGTATCCGGACAGGGGCAAGAGGCAATCAGCCCCAGCATTTT
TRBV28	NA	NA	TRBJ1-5	CASSSYQPQHF	TGTGCCAGCAGCTCCTATCAGCCCCAGCATTTT
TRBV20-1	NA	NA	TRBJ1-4	CSASPNSNEKLFF	TGCAGTGCTAGTCCCAATTCTAATGAAAAACTGTTTTTT
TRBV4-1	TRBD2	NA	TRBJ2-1	CASSPRRDGGRYNEQFF	TGCGCCAGCAGCCCCCGGCGGGACGGGGGGAGGTACAATGAGCAGTTCTTC
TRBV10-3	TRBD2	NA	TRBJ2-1	CAISYGGEIYNEQFF	TGTGCCATCAGTTACGGGGGGGAGATCTACAATGAGCAGTTCTTC
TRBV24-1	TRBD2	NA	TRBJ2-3	CATSGPAGGLTDTQYF	TGTGCCACCAGCGGGCCGGCGGGAGGACTCACAGATACGCAGTATTTT
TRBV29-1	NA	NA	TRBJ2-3	CSVPPGADTQYF	TGCAGCGTTCCTCCAGGGGCAGATACGCAGTATTTT
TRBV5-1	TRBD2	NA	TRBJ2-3	CASSPRGGSTDTQYF	TGCGCCAGCAGCCCCCGGGGGGGAAGCACAGATACGCAGTATTTT
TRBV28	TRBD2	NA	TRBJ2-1	CASSQLAGGPFGRNEQFF	TGTGCCAGCAGTCAACTAGCGGGAGGGCCTTTTGGCCGCAATGAGCAGTTCTTC
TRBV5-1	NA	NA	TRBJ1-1	CASSFTENTEAFF	TGCGCCAGCAGCTTTACAGAGAACACTGAAGCTTTCTTT